This T cell receptor (beta chain) was captured in a study of blood T cell repertoires in COVID-19. The V and J ends lost 2 bases and 7 bases, in that order; junction bases with no gene match: 6. Germline V CDR1 and CDR2: SGHDT, YYEEEE. The CDR3 runs 15 residues. TCRdb's table, derived via immunoSEQ multiplex PCR, lists solely in-frame clones and lacks some. The profile shows roughly 100,000 clones, 84% of them singletons. The sequence derives from a human donor in a cohort sampled during active or convalescent COVID-19. Sequencing used peripheral blood. V usage is TRBV5-6 and J usage is TRBJ2-1, with 10 bases lining up with TRBD1. As DNA, the CDR3 is TGTGCCAGCAGCTTAAGGGGACAGGGGAGGAATGAGCAGTTCTTC. Protein sequence: CASSLRGQGRNEQFF.